A single sample is the source of the 2 T cell receptor beta chains below, sequenced in a study of shared clonotypes between healthy human individuals. Naive CD8 cells, CD45RO-negative and positively selected for CCR7, excluded terminally differentiated effector memory CD45RA+ cells. Using immunoSEQ multiplex PCR, the repertoire was profiled, and TCRdb retains in-frame clones only, with some absent. The repertoire holds around 560,000 clones, with 90% to 95% as singletons. The sequenced sample was naive CD8+ T cells sorted from blood. The receptors here all came from a woman aged 25 to 39 in good health.

Only one count was recorded for this clone. This chain links TRBV11-2 with TRBJ1-6; 11 bases map to TRBD1. Unmatched junction bases numbered 8, after V lost 3 bases and J lost 10 bases. Germline values: CDR1 SGHAT, CDR2 FQNNGV. This CDR3 has 16 amino acids. The chain's CDR3 is CASSFPPGQGGSPLHF. CDR3 DNA: TGTGCCAGCAGCTTTCCCCCGGGACAGGGGGGATCACCCCTCCACTTT.

This chain connects TRBV7-9 to TRBJ1-3; no clear D gene. The length of the CDR3 is 15 residues. V dropped 1 base and J dropped 3 bases, with 10 bases sitting between them. Germline CDR1 SEHNR, CDR2 FQNEAQ (reference sequence). The CDR3 nucleotides read TGTGCCAGCAGCTTAGAGGGAGGGATTGGAAACACCATATATTTT. It is translated as CASSLEGGIGNTIYF.